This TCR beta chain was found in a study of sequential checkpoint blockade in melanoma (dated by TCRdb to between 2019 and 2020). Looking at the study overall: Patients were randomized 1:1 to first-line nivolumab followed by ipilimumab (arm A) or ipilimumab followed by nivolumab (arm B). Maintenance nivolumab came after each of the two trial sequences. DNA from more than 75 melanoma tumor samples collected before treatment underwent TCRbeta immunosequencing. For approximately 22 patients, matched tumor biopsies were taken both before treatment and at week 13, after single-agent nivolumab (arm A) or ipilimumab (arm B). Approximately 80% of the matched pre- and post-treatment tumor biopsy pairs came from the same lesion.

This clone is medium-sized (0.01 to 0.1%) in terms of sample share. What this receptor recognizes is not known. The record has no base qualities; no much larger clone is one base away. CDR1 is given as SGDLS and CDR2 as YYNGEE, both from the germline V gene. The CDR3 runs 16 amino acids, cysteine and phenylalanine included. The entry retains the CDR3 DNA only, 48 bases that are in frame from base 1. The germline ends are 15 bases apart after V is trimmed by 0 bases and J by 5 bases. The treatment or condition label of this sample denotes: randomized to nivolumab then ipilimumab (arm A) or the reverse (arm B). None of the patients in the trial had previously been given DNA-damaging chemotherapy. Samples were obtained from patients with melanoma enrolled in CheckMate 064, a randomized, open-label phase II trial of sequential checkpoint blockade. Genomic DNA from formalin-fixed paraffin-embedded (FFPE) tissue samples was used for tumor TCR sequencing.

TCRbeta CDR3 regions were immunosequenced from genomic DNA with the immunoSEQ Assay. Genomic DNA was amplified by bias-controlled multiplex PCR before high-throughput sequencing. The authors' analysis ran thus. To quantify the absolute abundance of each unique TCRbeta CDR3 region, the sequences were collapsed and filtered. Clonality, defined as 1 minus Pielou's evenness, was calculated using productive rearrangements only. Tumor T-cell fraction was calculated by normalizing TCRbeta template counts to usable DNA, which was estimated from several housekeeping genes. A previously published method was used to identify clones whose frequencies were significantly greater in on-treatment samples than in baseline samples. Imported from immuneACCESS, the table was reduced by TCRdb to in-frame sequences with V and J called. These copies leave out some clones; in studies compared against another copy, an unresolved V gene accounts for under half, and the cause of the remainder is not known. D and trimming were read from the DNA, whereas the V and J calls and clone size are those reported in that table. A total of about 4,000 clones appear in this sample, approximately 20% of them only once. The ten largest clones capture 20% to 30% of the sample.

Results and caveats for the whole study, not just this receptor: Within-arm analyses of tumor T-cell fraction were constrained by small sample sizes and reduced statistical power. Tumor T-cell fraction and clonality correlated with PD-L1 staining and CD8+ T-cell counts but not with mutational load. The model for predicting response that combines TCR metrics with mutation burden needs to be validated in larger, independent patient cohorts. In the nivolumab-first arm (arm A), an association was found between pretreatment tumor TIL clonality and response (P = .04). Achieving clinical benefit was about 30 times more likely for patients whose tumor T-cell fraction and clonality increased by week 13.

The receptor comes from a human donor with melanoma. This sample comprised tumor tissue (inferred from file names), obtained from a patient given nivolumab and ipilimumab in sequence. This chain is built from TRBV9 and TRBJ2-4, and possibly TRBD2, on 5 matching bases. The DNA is TGTGCCAGCAGCGTAGACCCCCTAGCTAATCAAAACATTCAGTACTTC. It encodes CASSVDPLANQNIQYF.